This T cell receptor (beta chain) originates from a study of cytomegalovirus exposure and HLA in healthy donors. PCR amplification relied on 60 Vbeta primers (plus 13 Jbeta primers). Data came from immunoSEQ multiplex PCR; TCRdb stores just in-frame clones and leaves some out. The sample contains fewer than 150,000 clones, around 78% of which appear only once. The V and J ends lost 6 bases and 4 bases respectively, with 14 bases between them. CDR1 is SGHKS and CDR2 is YYEKEE in the germline V gene (reference sequence). The CDR3 is 13 amino acids. The chain links TRBV5-5 to TRBJ2-7; D uncertain. The receptor comes from a middle-aged woman in good health and CMV-seropositive. The sequenced material came from PBMCs. The CDR3 DNA reads as TGTGCCAGCAATACCCCAGGCCTATACGAGCAGTACTTC. It yields the protein CASNTPGLYEQYF.